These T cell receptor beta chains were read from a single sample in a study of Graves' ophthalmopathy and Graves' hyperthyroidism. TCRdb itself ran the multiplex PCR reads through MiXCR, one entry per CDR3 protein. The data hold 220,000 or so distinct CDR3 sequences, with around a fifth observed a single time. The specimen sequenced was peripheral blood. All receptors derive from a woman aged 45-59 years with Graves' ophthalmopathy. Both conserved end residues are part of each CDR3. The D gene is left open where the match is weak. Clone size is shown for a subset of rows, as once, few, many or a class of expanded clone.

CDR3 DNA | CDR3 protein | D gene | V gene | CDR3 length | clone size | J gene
TGCAGTGCTAGTGAACAGGGCAAAGAGCAGTACTTC | CSASEQGKEQYF | - | TRBV20-1 | 12 | many | TRBJ2-7
TGTGCCAGCAACCAGGGGGCCGGGGAGCTGTTTTTT | CASNQGAGELFF | TRBD1 | TRBV6-1 | 12 | - | TRBJ2-2
TGTGCCAGCAGTTACCGTGGGGCCCAAAACATTCAGTACTTC | CASSYRGAQNIQYF | - | TRBV6-5 | 14 | - | TRBJ2-4
TGTGCCAGCAGCAGCCGGGACCGCCTCCCCCACGAGCAGTACTTC | CASSSRDRLPHEQYF | - | TRBV7-8 | 15 | many | TRBJ2-7
TGTGCCAGCAGTGTCAGGGAGGAGGGCTACACCTTC | CASSVREEGYTF | - | TRBV6-1 | 12 | - | TRBJ1-2
TGTGCCACCAGTGATTCGGTAGGGTGGCAGGGTTACACCTTC | CATSDSVGWQGYTF | - | TRBV24-1 | 14 | many | TRBJ1-2
TGTGCCAGCAGCCTGTGGCGGGGGGAGAAGGAGACCCAGTACTTC | CASSLWRGEKETQYF | TRBD2 | TRBV3-1 | 15 | - | TRBJ2-5
TGTGCCTGGAGTCGGGCAGGGGGAATTCGGAACACTGAAGCTTTCTTT | CAWSRAGGIRNTEAFF | TRBD1 | TRBV30 | 16 | many | TRBJ1-1
TGTGCCAGCAGTTACCGGGGGCCGGAACGGGCTTTCTTT | CASSYRGPERAFF | - | TRBV6-2/TRBV6-3 | 13 | - | TRBJ1-1
TGCAGTGCAGCAGGAGGGACAACTGGAAACACCATATATTTT | CSAAGGTTGNTIYF | - | TRBV20-1 | 14 | - | TRBJ1-3
TGTGCCAGCACCTCCCTAGCCGGGAGGAACATTCAGTACTTC | CASTSLAGRNIQYF | TRBD2 | TRBV11-2 | 14 | many | TRBJ2-4
TGTGCCAGCTCACCCCTTCTAGCGGGAGATGCTTACGAGCAGTACTTC | CASSPLLAGDAYEQYF | TRBD2 | TRBV18 | 16 | few | TRBJ2-7
TGCAGTGCTAGAGTTAGGACCAAAAACATTCAGTACTTC | CSARVRTKNIQYF | - | TRBV20-1 | 13 | many | TRBJ2-4
TGTGCCAGCAGCAAGACAGGGTACGAGCAGTACTTC | CASSKTGYEQYF | TRBD1 | TRBV11-1 | 12 | many | TRBJ2-7
TGTGCCAGCAGCTCTGGACAGGGAACCCGCGAGCAGTACTTC | CASSSGQGTREQYF | TRBD1 | TRBV7-2 | 14 | - | TRBJ2-7
TGTGCCTGGACCGGGACAGGGAACGGGCAGCCCCAGCATTTT | CAWTGTGNGQPQHF | TRBD1 | TRBV30 | 14 | many | TRBJ1-5
TGTGCCATCAGTGAGGGGGGGGAACGGAAAAACATTCAGTACTTC | CAISEGGERKNIQYF | TRBD2 | TRBV10-3 | 15 | many | TRBJ2-4
TGTGCCAGCAGCCCTACAGGGTACAGACTCTCTGGGGCCAACGTCCTGACTTTC | CASSPTGYRLSGANVLTF | - | TRBV12-3/TRBV12-4 | 18 | many | TRBJ2-6
TGTGCCAGCAGTTCACTTAACGCGGGACTCACCTCCTACGAGCAGTACTTC | CASSSLNAGLTSYEQYF | - | TRBV6-5 | 17 | - | TRBJ2-7
TGTGCCAGCAGCTTATTGGTGAACACTGAAGCTTTCTTT | CASSLLVNTEAFF | - | TRBV7-3 | 13 | many | TRBJ1-1
TGTGCCAGCACGACTAGCGGAATACAAGAGACCCAGTACTTC | CASTTSGIQETQYF | TRBD2 | TRBV5-4 | 14 | - | TRBJ2-5
TGTGCCAGCAGTTCCCCGGCAGCCAGCAATGAGCAGTTCTTC | CASSSPAASNEQFF | - | TRBV6-5 | 14 | many | TRBJ2-1
TGCGCCAGCAGACAACAGGGTAACGCTGAAGCTTTCTTT | CASRQQGNAEAFF | - | TRBV10-2 | 13 | - | TRBJ1-1
TGTGCCAGCAGTTCAGGACTAGCGGGAGCGGTCCGCGAGCAGTACTTC | CASSSGLAGAVREQYF | TRBD2 | TRBV6-2/TRBV6-3 | 16 | many | TRBJ2-7
TGTGCCACCAGTGATTGGCCGGCCGGCGGGAGCTTAACGAGTGCCTACGAGCAGTACTTC | CATSDWPAGGSLTSAYEQYF | TRBD2 | TRBV24-1 | 20 | many | TRBJ2-7
TGCGCCAGCAGCCAACCGGGACAGGCTTACTACGAGCAGTACTTC | CASSQPGQAYYEQYF | TRBD1 | TRBV4-1 | 15 | few | TRBJ2-7
TGTGCCACCAGTGATGGGGGAGCGGGAGCAAGGAACGAGCAGTACTTC | CATSDGGAGARNEQYF | TRBD2 | TRBV24-1 | 16 | - | TRBJ2-7
TGTGCCAGCATGGGAGGGGGCAATGACGAGACCCAGTACTTC | CASMGGGNDETQYF | - | TRBV27 | 14 | - | TRBJ2-5
TGTGCCTGGAGGGCTGCCGGGGGCGGCTACGAGCAATACTTC | CAWRAAGGGYEQYF | - | TRBV30 | 14 | - | TRBJ2-7
TGTGCCAGCAGTGAGGGACTAGCGGGACTCTACGAGCAGTACTTC | CASSEGLAGLYEQYF | TRBD2 | TRBV2 | 15 | - | TRBJ2-7
TGCAGCGTTAATTCCCCTCTCCAGGGACTCAACGTCCTGACTTTC | CSVNSPLQGLNVLTF | - | TRBV29-1 | 15 | many | TRBJ2-6
TGTGCCACCAGTGATTTCGGCCGTCAAGAGACCCAGTACTTC | CATSDFGRQETQYF | - | TRBV24-1 | 14 | few | TRBJ2-5
TGTGCCAGCAGCCAAGATTGGGGGGTGGATGGCTACACCTTC | CASSQDWGVDGYTF | - | TRBV4-2 | 14 | - | TRBJ1-2
TGTGCCAGCAGCCCTAGACTAGCGGGAGCTGGGGAGCTGTTTTTT | CASSPRLAGAGELFF | TRBD2 | TRBV11-2 | 15 | once | TRBJ2-2
TGTGCCAGCAGGGTGGGAGGGCCCGGGACCCAGTACTTC | CASRVGGPGTQYF | TRBD2 | TRBV12-3/TRBV12-4 | 13 | few | TRBJ2-5
TGTGCCAGCAGTTTAGTTCTAGCGGGATCCGAGCAGTACTTC | CASSLVLAGSEQYF | TRBD2 | TRBV12-3/TRBV12-4 | 14 | many | TRBJ2-7
TGTGCCAGCAGTTGGGGAAGGAGGATGGCCCAGTACTTC | CASSWGRRMAQYF | - | TRBV6-5 | 13 | - | TRBJ2-5
TGTGCCAGCCAAGGACGGAGCTGGGAGCTGTTTTTT | CASQGRSWELFF | - | TRBV19 | 12 | many | TRBJ2-2
TGTGCCAGCAGTGGGAAGCGAACACTACATGAGCAGTTCTTC | CASSGKRTLHEQFF | - | TRBV2 | 14 | many | TRBJ2-1
TGTGCCAGCAGCTATGGACAGAGCTACTCCTACGAGCAGTACTTC | CASSYGQSYSYEQYF | - | TRBV5-6 | 15 | many | TRBJ2-7
TGTGCCAGCGGTAGAATCTACGAGCAGTACTTC | CASGRIYEQYF | - | TRBV11-3 | 11 | - | TRBJ2-7
TGTGCCAGTAGTTTGGTAGCGGAGTACCAAGAGACCCAGTACTTC | CASSLVAEYQETQYF | - | TRBV19 | 15 | many | TRBJ2-5
TGTGCCAGCAGCCCCCCTCGCTTGTTCAGCGGGAGAAAAGAAAACGAGCAGTACTTC | CASSPPRLFSGRKENEQYF | TRBD2 | TRBV13 | 19 | many | TRBJ2-7
TGTGCCAGCAGTGTAAGCGGGAGGGCCGAGGAGACCCAGTACTTC | CASSVSGRAEETQYF | TRBD2 | TRBV6-1 | 15 | - | TRBJ2-5
TGTGCCGTCAGAGGGACAGGGGATGGTCAGCCCCAGCATTTT | CAVRGTGDGQPQHF | TRBD1 | TRBV10-3 | 14 | - | TRBJ1-5
TGTGCCAGTAGTCAAAGGAATAGCAATCAGCCCCAGCATTTT | CASSQRNSNQPQHF | - | TRBV19 | 14 | - | TRBJ1-5